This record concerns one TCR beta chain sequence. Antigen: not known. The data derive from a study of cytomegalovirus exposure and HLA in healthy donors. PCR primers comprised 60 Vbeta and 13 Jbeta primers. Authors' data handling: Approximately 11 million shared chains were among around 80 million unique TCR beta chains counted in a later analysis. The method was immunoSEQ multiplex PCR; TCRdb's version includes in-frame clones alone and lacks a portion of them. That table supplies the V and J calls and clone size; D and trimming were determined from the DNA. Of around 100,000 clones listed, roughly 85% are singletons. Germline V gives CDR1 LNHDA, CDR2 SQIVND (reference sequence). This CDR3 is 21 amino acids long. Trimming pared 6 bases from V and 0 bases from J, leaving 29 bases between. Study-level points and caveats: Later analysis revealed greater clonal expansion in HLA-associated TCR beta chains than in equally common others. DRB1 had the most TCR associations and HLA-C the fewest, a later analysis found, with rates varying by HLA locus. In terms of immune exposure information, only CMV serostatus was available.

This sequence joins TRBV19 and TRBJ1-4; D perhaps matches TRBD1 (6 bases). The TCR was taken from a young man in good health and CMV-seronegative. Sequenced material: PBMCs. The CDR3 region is CASSPSRKQGTSHATNEKLFF. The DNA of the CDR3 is TGTGCCAGTAGCCCTTCCCGTAAACAGGGAACTTCTCATGCAACTAATGAAAAACTGTTTTTT.